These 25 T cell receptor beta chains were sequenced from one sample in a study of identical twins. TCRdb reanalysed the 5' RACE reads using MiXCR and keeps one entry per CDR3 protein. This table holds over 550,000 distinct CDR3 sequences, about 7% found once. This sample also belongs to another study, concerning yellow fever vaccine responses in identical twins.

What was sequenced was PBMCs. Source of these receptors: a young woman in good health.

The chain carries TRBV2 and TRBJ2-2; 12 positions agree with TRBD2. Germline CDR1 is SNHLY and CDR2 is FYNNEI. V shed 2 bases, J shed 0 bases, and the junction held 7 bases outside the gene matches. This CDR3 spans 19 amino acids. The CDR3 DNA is TGTGCCAGCAGTGAATTTTTTACTAGCGGGGGGACGAACACCGGGGAGCTGTTTTTT. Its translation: CASSEFFTSGGTNTGELFF.

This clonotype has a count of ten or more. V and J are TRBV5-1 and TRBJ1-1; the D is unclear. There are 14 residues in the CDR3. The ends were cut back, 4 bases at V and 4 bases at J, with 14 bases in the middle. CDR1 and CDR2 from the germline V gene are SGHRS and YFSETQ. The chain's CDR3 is CASSPLGGGTEAFF. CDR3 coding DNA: TGCGCCAGCAGCCCTTTGGGTGGAGGCACTGAAGCTTTCTTT.

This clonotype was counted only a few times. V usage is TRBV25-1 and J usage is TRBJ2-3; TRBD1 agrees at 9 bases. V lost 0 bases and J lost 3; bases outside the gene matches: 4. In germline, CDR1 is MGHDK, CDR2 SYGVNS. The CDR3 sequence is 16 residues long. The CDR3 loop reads CASSEYTGGYTDTQYF. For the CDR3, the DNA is TGTGCCAGCAGTGAATATACAGGGGGCTATACAGATACGCAGTATTTT.

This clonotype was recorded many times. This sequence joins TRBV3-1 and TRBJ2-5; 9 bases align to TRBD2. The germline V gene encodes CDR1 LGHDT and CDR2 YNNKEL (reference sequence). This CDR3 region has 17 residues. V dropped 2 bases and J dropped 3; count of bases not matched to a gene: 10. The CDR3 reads CASSQMAWLAGKETQYF. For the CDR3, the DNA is TGTGCCAGCAGCCAAATGGCCTGGCTAGCGGGAAAAGAGACCCAGTACTTC.

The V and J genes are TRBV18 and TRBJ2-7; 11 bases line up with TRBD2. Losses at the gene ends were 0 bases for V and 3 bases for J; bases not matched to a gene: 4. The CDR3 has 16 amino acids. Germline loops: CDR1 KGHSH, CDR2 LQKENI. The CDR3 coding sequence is TGTGCCAGCTCACCACCACTAGCGGGGGAACTCTACGAGCAGTACTTC. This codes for CASSPPLAGELYEQYF.

DNA of the CDR3: TGTGCCAGCAGCCAAGATACGGGAGGGGATTCACCCCTCCACTTT. This sequence encodes CASSQDTGGDSPLHF. The V and J genes are TRBV4-2 and TRBJ1-6; D may be TRBD1 (5 bases). V was pared by 0 bases and J by 8 bases, with 11 bases between. This CDR3 comprises 15 residues. Germline CDR1 and CDR2: LGHNA and YNFKEQ.

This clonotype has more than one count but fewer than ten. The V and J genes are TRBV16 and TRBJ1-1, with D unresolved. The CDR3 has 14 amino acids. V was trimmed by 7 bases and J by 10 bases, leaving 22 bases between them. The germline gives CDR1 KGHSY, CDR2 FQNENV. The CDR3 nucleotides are TGTGCCAGCAATCTAAACCGGGCTCGGGAGTCAGCTTTCTTT. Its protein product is CASNLNRARESAFF.

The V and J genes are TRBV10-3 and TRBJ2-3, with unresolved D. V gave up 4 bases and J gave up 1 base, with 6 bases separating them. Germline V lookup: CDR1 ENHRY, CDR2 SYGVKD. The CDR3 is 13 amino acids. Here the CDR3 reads CAISVTRTDTQYF. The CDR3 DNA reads TGTGCCATCAGTGTGACTCGCACAGATACGCAGTATTTT.

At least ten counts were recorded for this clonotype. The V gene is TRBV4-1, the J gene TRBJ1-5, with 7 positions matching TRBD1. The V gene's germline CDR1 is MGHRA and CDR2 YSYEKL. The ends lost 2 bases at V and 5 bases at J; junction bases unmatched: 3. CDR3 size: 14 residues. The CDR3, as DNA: TGCGCCAGCAGCCAAACACAGGGGCATCAGCCCCAGCATTTT. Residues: CASSQTQGHQPQHF.

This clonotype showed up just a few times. The CDR3 here is CASSESTPGRETQYF. Written as DNA, the CDR3 is TGCGCCAGCAGTGAGTCGACTCCGGGACGTGAGACCCAGTACTTC. The chain employs TRBV10-1 and TRBJ2-5; either TRBD1 or TRBD2 may fit D (5 bases each). Germline CDR1 and CDR2: WNHNN and SYGVQD (reference sequence). V lost 0 bases and J lost 5, with 13 bases in between. The CDR3 extends over 15 amino acids.

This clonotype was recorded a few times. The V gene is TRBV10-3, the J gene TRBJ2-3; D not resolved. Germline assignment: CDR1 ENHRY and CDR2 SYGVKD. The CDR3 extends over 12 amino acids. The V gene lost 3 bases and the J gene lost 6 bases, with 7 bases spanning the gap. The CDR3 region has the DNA TGTGCCATCAGTGAAACCTCGGATACGCAGTATTTT. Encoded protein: CAISETSDTQYF.

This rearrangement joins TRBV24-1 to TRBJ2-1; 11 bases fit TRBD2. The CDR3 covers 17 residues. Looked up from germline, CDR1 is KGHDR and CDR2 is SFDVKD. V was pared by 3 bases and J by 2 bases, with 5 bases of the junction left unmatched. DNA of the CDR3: TGTGCCACCAGTGATCCAACTAGCGGGGGACCCTACAATGAGCAGTTCTTC. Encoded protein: CATSDPTSGGPYNEQFF.

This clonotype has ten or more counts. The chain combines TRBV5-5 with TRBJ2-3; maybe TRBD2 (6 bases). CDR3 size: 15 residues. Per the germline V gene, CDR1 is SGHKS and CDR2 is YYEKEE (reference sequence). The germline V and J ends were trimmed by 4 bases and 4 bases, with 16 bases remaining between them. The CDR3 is CASSAGTYIPDTQYF. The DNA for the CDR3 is TGTGCCAGCAGCGCTGGGACTTACATCCCAGATACGCAGTATTTT.

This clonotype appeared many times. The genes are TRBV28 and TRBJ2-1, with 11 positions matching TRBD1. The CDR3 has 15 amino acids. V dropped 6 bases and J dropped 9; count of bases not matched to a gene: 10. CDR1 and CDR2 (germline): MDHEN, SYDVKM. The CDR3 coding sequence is TGTGCCAGCAGCCCAGAACCGGGACAGGGGGGTGAGCAGTTCTTC. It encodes CASSPEPGQGGEQFF.

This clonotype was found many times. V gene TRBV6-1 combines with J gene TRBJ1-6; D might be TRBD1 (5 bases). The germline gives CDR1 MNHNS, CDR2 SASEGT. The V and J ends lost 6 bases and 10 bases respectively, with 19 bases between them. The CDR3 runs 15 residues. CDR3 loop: CASSPGGITGSPLHF. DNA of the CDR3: TGTGCCAGCAGCCCTGGGGGTATTACGGGATCACCCCTCCACTTT.

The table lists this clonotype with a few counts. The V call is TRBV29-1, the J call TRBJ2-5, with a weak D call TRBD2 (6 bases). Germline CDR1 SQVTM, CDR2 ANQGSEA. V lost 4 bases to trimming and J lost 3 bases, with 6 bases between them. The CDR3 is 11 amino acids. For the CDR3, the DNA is TGCAGCGTTGCTAGCGAAGAGACCCAGTACTTC. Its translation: CSVASEETQYF.

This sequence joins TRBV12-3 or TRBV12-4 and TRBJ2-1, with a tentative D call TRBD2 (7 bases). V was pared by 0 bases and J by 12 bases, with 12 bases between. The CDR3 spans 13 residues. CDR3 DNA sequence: TGTGCCAGCAGTTTAGCGTGGAGGGGGGGGCAGTTCTTC. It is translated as CASSLAWRGGQFF.

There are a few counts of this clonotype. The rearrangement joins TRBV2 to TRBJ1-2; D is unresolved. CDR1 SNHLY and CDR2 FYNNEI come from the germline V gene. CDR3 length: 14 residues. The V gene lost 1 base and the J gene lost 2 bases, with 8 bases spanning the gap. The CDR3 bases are TGTGCCAGCAGTGAAGAATGGGGAAACTATGGCTACACCTTC. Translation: CASSEEWGNYGYTF.

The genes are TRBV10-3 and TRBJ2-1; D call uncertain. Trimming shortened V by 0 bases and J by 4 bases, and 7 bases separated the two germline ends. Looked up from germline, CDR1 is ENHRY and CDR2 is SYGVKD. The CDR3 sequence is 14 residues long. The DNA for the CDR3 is TGTGCCATCAGTGAGTCGCACCTATACAATGAGCAGTTCTTC. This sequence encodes CAISESHLYNEQFF.

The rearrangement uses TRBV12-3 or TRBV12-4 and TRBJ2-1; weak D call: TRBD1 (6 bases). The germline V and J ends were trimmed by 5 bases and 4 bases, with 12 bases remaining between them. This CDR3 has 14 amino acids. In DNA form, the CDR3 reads TGTGCCAGCAGTACCCGCGGACAGTACAATGAGCAGTTCTTC. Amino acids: CASSTRGQYNEQFF.

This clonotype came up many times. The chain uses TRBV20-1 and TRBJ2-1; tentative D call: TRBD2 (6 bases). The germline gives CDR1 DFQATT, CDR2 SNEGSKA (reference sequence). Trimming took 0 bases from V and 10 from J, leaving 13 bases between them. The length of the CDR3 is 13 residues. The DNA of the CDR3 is TGCAGTGCTAGAGATCGCGGGGTGGGGGAGCAGTTCTTC. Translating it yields CSARDRGVGEQFF.

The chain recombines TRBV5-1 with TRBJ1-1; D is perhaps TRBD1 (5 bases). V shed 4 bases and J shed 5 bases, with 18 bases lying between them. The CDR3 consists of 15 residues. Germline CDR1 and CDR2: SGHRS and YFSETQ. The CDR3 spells CASSRTGHGGTEAFF. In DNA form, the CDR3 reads TGCGCCAGCAGCCGGACCGGCCACGGGGGTACTGAAGCTTTCTTT.

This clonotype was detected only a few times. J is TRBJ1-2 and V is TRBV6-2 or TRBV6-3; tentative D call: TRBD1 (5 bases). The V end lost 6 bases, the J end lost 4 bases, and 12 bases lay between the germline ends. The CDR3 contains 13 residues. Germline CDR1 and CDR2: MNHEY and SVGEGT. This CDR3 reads CASRPGLTYGYTF. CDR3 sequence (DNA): TGTGCCAGCAGGCCGGGACTCACCTATGGCTACACCTTC.

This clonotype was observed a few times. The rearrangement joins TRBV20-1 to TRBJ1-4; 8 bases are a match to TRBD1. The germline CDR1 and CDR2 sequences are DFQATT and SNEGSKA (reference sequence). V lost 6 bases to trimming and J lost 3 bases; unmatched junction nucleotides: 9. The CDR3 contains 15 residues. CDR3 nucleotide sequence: TGCAGTGCCTGCAAACAGGGGGAGGCTAATGAAAAACTGTTTTTT. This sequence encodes CSACKQGEANEKLFF.

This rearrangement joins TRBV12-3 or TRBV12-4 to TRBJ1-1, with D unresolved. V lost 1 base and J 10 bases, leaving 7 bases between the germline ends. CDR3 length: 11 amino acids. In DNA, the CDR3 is TGTGCCAGCAGTTTAGAGGTCGTAGCTTTCTTT. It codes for CASSLEVVAFF.